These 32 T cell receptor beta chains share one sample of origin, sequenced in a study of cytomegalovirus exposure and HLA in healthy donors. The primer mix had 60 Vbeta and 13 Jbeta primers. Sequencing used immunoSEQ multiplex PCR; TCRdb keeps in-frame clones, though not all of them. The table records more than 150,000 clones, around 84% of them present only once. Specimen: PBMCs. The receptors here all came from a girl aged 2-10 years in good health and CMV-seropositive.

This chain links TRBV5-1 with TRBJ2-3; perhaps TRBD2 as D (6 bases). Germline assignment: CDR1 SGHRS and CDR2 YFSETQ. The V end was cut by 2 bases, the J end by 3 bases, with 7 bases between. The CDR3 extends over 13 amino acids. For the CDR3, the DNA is TGCGCCAGCAGCTTCGGGGGAACAGATACGCAGTATTTT. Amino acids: CASSFGGTDTQYF.

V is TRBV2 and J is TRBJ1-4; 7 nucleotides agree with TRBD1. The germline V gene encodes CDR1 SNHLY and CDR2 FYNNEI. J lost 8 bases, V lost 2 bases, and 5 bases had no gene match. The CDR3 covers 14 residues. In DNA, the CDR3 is TGTGCCAGCAGTGAACAGGGGGTTGAGGAAAAACTGTTTTTT. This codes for CASSEQGVEEKLFF.

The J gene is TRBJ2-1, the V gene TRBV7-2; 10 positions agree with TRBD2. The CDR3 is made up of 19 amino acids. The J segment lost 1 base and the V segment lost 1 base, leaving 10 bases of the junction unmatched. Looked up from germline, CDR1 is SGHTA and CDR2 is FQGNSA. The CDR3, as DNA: TGTGCCAGCAGCTTAGGCCTAGCGGGAGCTGGCCCGTCCTACAATGAGCAGTTCTTC. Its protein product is CASSLGLAGAGPSYNEQFF.

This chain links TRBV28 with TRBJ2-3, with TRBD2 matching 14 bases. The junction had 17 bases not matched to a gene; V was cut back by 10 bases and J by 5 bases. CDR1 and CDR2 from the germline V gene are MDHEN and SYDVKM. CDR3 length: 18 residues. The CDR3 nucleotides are TGTGCCACTACATCAGGAGGGGTCGGGACTAGCGGGAGAGATACGCAGTATTTT. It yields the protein CATTSGGVGTSGRDTQYF.

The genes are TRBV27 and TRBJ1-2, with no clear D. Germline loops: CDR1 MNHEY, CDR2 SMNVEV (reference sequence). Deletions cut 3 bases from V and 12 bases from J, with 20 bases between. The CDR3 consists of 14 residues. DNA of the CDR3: TGTGCCAGCAGTTTTAAGCGACCGGGGAGACGCGACACCTTC. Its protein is CASSFKRPGRRDTF.

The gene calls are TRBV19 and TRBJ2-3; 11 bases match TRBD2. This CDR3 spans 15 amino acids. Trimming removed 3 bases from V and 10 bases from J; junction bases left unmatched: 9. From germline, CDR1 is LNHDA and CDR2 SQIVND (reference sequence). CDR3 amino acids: CASSMTSGASHPQYF. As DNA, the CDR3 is TGTGCCAGTAGTATGACTAGCGGGGCCTCCCACCCGCAGTATTTT.

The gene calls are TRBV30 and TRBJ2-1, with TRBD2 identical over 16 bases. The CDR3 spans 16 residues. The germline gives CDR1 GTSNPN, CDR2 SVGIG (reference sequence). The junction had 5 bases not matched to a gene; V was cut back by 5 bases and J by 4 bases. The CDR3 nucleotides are TGTGCCTGGCAGGGACTAGCGGGAGGGTCTTACAATGAGCAGTTCTTC. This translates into CAWQGLAGGSYNEQFF.

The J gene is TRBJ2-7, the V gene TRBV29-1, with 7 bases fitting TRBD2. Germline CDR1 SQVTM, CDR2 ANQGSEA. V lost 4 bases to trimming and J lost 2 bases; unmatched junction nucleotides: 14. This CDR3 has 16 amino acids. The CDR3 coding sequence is TGCAGCGTTGGGGAGGGCCGAGGTGGTGGGGCCTACGAGCAGTACTTC. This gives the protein CSVGEGRGGGAYEQYF.

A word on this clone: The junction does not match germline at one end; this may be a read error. The CDR3 coding sequence is TGTGCCAGCAGCATAGCTAGCGGGAGTGTTGACAATGAGCAGTTCTTC. Protein sequence: CASSIASGSVDNEQFF. The V gene is TRBV7-2, the J gene TRBJ2-1; 10 nucleotides align to TRBD2. The CDR3 loop spans 16 amino acids. CDR1 is SGHTA, CDR2 FQGNSA, per germline.

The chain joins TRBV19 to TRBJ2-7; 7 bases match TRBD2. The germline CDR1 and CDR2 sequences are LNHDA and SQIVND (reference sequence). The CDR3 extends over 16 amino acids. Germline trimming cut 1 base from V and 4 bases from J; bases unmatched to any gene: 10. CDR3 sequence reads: CASSIVQRGTGYEQYF. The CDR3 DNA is TGTGCCAGTAGTATAGTACAGCGGGGAACCGGATACGAGCAGTACTTC.

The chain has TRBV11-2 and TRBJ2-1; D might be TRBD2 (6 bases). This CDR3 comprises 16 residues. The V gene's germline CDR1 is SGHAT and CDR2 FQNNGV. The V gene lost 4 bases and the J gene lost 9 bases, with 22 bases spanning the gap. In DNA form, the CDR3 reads TGTGCCAGCAGCTCTCCCCCTGGGGGGAGTGCCGTTGAGCAGTTCTTC. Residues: CASSSPPGGSAVEQFF.

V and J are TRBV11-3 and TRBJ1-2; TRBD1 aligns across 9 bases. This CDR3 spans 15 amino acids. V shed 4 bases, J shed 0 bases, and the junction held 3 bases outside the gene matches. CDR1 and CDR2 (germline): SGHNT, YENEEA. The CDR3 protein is CASSSRTGANYGYTF. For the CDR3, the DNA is TGTGCCAGCAGCTCCAGGACAGGGGCTAACTATGGCTACACCTTC. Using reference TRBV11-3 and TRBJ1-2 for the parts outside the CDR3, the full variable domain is EAGVVQSPRYKIIEKKQPVAFWCNPISGHNTLYWYLQNLGQGPELLIRYENEEAVDDSQLPKDRFSAERLKGVDSTLKIQPAELGDSAVYLCASSSRTGANYGYTFGSGTRLTVV.

DNA for the CDR3: TGTGCCAGCAGTTTATGGGGCGATGAGCAGTTCTTC. Residues: CASSLWGDEQFF. The chain joins TRBV27 to TRBJ2-1, with D tentatively TRBD1 (5 bases). The CDR3 runs 12 residues. The V end lost 1 base, the J end lost 8 bases, and 6 bases lay between the germline ends. Germline assignment: CDR1 MNHEY and CDR2 SMNVEV (reference sequence).

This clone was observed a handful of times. CDR3 sequence (DNA): TGCGCCAGCAGCCAAGGGGTAGCGGGAGCGAGGGAGCAGTACTTC. Its translation: CASSQGVAGAREQYF. The V call is TRBV4-1, the J call TRBJ2-7, with 9 bases identical to TRBD2. Germline lookup yields CDR1 MGHRA and CDR2 YSYEKL. The CDR3 sequence is 15 residues long. V lost 1 base and J lost 7; bases outside the gene matches: 8.

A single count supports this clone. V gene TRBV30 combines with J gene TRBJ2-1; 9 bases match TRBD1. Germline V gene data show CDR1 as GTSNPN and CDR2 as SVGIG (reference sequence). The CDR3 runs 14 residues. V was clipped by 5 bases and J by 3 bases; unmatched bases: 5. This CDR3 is CAWCTGQGYNEQFF. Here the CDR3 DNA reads TGTGCCTGGTGCACGGGACAGGGCTACAATGAGCAGTTCTTC.

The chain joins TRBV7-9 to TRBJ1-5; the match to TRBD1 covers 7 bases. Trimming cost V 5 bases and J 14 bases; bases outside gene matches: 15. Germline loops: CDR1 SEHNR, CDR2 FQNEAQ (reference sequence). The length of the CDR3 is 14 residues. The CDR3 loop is CASSTDRLGMRKHF. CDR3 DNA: TGTGCCAGCAGCACGGACAGGCTCGGGATGAGGAAGCATTTT. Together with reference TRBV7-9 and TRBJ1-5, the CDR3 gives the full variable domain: DTGVSQNPRHKITKRGQNVTFRCDPISEHNRLYWYRQTLGQGPEFLTYFQNEAQLEKSRLLSDRFSAERPKGSFSTLEIQRTEQGDSAMYLCASSTDRLGMRKHFGDGTRLSIL.

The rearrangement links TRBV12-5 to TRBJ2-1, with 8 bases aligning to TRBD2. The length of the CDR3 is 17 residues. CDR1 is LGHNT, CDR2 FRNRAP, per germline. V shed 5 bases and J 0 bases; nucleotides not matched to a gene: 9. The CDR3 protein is CASGGAGGLSSYNEQFF. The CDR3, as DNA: TGTGCTAGTGGTGGCGCGGGAGGCCTGAGCTCCTACAATGAGCAGTTCTTC. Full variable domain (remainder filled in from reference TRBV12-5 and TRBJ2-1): DARVTQTPRHKVTEMGQEVTMRCQPILGHNTVFWYRQTMMQGLELLAYFRNRAPLDDSGMPKDRFSAEMPDATLATLKIQPSEPRDSAVYFCASGGAGGLSSYNEQFFGPGTRLTVL.

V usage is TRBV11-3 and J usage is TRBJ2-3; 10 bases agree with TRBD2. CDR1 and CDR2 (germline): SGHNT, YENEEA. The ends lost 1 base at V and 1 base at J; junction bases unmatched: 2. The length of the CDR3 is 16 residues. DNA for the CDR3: TGTGCCAGCAGCTTAGTCCTAGCGGGAGGCACAGATACGCAGTATTTT. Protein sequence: CASSLVLAGGTDTQYF.

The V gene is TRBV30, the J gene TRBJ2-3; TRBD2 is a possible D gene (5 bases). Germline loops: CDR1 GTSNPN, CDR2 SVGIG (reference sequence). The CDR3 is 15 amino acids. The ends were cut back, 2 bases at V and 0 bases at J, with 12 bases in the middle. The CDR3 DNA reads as TGTGCCTGGAGTTCGGGAAGCCGCAGCACAGATACGCAGTATTTT. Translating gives CAWSSGSRSTDTQYF.

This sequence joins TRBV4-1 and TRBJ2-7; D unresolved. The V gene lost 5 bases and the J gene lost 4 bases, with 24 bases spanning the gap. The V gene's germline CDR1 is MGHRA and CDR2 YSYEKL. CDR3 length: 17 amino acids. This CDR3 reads CASSEKITTPRAYEQYF. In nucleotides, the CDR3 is TGCGCCAGCAGCGAAAAAATAACTACCCCTCGAGCTTACGAGCAGTACTTC.

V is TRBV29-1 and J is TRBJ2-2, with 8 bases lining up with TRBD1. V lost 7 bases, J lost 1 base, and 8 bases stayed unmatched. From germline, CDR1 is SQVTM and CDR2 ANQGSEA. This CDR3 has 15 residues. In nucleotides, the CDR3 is TGCAGCGCGATAGTGACAGGGGTGAACACCGGGGAGCTGTTTTTT. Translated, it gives CSAIVTGVNTGELFF.

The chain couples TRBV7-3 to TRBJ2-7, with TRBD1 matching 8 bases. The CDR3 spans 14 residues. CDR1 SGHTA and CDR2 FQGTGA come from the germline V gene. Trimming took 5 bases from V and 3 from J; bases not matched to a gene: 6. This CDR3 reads CASSPSGTGYEQYF. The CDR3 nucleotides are TGTGCCAGCAGCCCCTCCGGGACAGGCTACGAGCAGTACTTC.

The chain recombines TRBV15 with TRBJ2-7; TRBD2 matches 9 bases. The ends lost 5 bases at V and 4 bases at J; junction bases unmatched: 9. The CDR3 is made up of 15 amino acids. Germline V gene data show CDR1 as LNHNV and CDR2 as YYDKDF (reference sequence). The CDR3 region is CATSPRREGGYEQYF. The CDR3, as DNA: TGTGCCACCAGCCCCCGGCGGGAGGGAGGATACGAGCAGTACTTC. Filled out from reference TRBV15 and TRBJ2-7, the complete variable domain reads DAMVIQNPRYQVTQFGKPVTLSCSQTLNHNVMYWYQQKSSQAPKLLFHYYDKDFNNEADTPDNFQSRRPNTSFCFLDIRSPGLGDTAMYLCATSPRREGGYEQYFGPGTRLTVT.

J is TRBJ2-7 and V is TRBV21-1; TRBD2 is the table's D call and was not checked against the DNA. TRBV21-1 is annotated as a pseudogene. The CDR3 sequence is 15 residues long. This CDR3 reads CASSLAGADSYEQYF. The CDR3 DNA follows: TGTGCCAGCAGCTTAGCGGGGGCCGACTCCTACGAGCAGTACTTC.

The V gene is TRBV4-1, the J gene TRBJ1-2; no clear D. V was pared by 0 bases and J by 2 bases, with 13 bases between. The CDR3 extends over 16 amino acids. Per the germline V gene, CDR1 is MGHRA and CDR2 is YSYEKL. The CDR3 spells CASSQESPTKNYGYTF. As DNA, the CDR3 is TGCGCCAGCAGCCAAGAATCTCCTACCAAAAACTATGGCTACACCTTC.

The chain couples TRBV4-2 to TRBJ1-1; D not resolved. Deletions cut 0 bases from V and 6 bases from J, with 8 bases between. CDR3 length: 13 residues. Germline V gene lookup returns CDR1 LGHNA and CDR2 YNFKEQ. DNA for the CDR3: TGTGCCAGCAGCCAAGATCCCCCCTCTGAAGCTTTCTTT. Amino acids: CASSQDPPSEAFF.

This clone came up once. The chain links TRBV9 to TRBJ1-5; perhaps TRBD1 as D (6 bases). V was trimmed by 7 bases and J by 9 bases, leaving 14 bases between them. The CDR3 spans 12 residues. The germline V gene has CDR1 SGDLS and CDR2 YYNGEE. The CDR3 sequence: CASARGSGPQHF. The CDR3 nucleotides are TGTGCCAGCGCGAGGGGGTCAGGGCCCCAGCATTTT.

The CDR3 DNA sequence: TGTGCTTCAGAGGAGGGGAGAAATGAGCAGTTCTTC. Encoded protein: CASEEGRNEQFF. The V gene is TRBV12-5, the J gene TRBJ2-1; the D gene is possibly TRBD2 (6 bases). CDR3 length: 12 amino acids. Germline assignment: CDR1 LGHNT and CDR2 FRNRAP. V lost 11 bases, J lost 7 bases, and 15 bases lay in between. The variable domain in full, completed from reference TRBV12-5 and TRBJ2-1, reads DARVTQTPRHKVTEMGQEVTMRCQPILGHNTVFWYRQTMMQGLELLAYFRNRAPLDDSGMPKDRFSAEMPDATLATLKIQPSEPRDSAVYFCASEEGRNEQFFGPGTRLTVL.

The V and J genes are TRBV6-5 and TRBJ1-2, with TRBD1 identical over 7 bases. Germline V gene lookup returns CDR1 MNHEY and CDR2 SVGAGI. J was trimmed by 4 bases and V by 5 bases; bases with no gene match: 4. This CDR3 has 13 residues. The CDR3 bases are TGTGCCAGCAGTCAACAGGGGACCTATGGCTACACCTTC. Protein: CASSQQGTYGYTF.

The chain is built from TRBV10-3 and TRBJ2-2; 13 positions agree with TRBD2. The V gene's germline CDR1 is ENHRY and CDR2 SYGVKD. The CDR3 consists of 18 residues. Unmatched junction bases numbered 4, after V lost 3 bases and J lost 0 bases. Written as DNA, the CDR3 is TGTGCCATCAGTGAACCGGGACTAGCGGGGACGAACACCGGGGAGCTGTTTTTT. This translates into CAISEPGLAGTNTGELFF.

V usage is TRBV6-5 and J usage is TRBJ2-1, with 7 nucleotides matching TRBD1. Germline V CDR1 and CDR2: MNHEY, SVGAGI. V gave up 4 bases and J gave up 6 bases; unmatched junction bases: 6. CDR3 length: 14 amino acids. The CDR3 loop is CASSFQDRFNEQFF. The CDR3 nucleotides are TGTGCCAGCAGTTTCCAGGACAGGTTCAATGAGCAGTTCTTC.

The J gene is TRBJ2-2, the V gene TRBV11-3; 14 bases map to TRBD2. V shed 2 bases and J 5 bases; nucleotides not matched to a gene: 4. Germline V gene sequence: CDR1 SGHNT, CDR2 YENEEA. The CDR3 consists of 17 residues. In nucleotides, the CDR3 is TGTGCCAGCAGCTTAAGACTAGCGGGAGGGTGGACCGGGGAGCTGTTTTTT. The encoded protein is CASSLRLAGGWTGELFF.